Included here is one TCR beta chain sequence, with context. Its antigen target is currently unknown. Base qualities were left out, and no much larger clone turns up one base away. These data come from a study of T cell changes during pregnancy in multiple sclerosis (dated by TCRdb to between 2018 and 2021). As for the study more broadly: In women with multiple sclerosis, the researchers looked at how the T cell repertoire shifted as pregnancy progressed.

Receptor libraries were prepared by the immunoSEQ multiplex PCR assay. TCRdb mirrors the immuneACCESS table, restricted to in-frame sequences. Some clones are absent from its copies; in checked studies, under half trace to an unresolved V gene, and the reason for the others is unknown. The sample has approximately 70,000 clones on record, roughly 90% of them singletons. Roughly 1.7% of the sample is taken by the ten largest. Compared with germline, V lacks 8 bases and J lacks 4 bases; bases without a gene match: 3. Per the germline V gene, MNHNS is the CDR1 and SASEGT is the CDR2. The CDR3, from cysteine to phenylalanine, totals 13 residues. Kept here is only the CDR3 DNA, which spans 39 bases and is read in frame from base 1.

The source material was peripheral blood, sampled in the first trimester of pregnancy. The rearrangement combines TRBV6-1 with TRBJ2-2; 8 central nucleotides agree with TRBD1. This sequence originates from a female donor in good health, enrolled as a control in a pregnancy study. The CDR3 reads CASRTGFTGELFF. The DNA sequence is TGTGCCAGCCGGACAGGGTTCACCGGGGAGCTGTTTTTT.